The 10 T cell receptor beta chains below were found in one sample sequenced in a study of shared T cell receptors in the human thymus. Some clones are missing from TCRdb's copy, which holds only in-frame ones; the method was immunoSEQ multiplex PCR. The sample holds roughly 700,000 clones, roughly 90% seen once. The same data also contributed to another study, on human thymus T cells.

The specimen was thymocytes. These receptors were obtained from a boy less than two years old with a congenital heart defect.

The chain is built from TRBV5-1 and TRBJ2-2; TRBD1 is a possible D gene (6 bases). CDR3 size: 13 residues. Germline V CDR1 and CDR2: SGHRS, YFSETQ. V gave up 4 bases and J gave up 5 bases, with 9 bases separating them. CDR3 loop: CASSPRGTGELFF. As DNA, the CDR3 is TGCGCCAGCAGCCCCAGGGGTACCGGGGAGCTGTTTTTT.

The rearrangement uses TRBV6-5 and TRBJ2-1, with 9 bases aligning to TRBD1. This CDR3 region has 15 residues. CDR1 is MNHEY and CDR2 is SVGAGI in the germline V gene. With V trimmed by 2 bases and J by 4 bases, 3 bases remained unmatched. CDR3 loop: CASSYTGGRYNEQFF. In nucleotides, the CDR3 is TGTGCCAGCAGTTACACAGGGGGCAGATACAATGAGCAGTTCTTC.

To note about this clone: This sample also contains other DNA sequences that code for the same CDR3. The V gene is TRBV9, the J gene TRBJ2-3; possibly TRBD1 for D (6 bases). Between the trimmed V and J ends, which lost 2 bases and 0 bases, there was a span of 7 bases. The CDR3 runs 14 residues. The germline CDR1 and CDR2 sequences are SGDLS and YYNGEE. This chain's CDR3 is CASSVRGSTDTQYF. The CDR3 nucleotides read TGTGCCAGCAGCGTCAGGGGAAGCACAGATACGCAGTATTTT.

CDR3 sequence (DNA): TGCAGTGCTAGCCGAACGGGGGAGCAGTACTTC. It codes for CSASRTGEQYF. V usage is TRBV20-1 and J usage is TRBJ2-7; weak D call: TRBD2 (5 bases). V lost 3 bases and J 7 bases, leaving 10 bases between the germline ends. In germline, CDR1 is DFQATT, CDR2 SNEGSKA (reference sequence). This CDR3 has 11 amino acids.

V usage is TRBV28 and J usage is TRBJ2-4, with D perhaps TRBD1 (6 bases). Germline V gene data show CDR1 as MDHEN and CDR2 as SYDVKM. V was cut by 1 base and J by 0 bases, with 13 bases left in between. The length of the CDR3 is 17 residues. The CDR3 protein is CASSLYRRQVAKNIQYF. The CDR3 coding sequence is TGTGCCAGCAGTTTATATCGGAGACAGGTAGCCAAAAACATTCAGTACTTC.

The chain combines TRBV5-5 with TRBJ1-5; D is unresolved. Deletions cut 0 bases from V and 2 bases from J, with 6 bases between. The CDR3 totals 14 residues. CDR1 is SGHKS, CDR2 YYEKEE, per germline (reference sequence). CDR3 residues: CASSLVYGNQPQHF. In DNA form, the CDR3 reads TGTGCCAGCAGCTTGGTTTATGGCAATCAGCCCCAGCATTTT.

This chain joins TRBV2 and TRBJ2-5; 16 positions agree with TRBD2. V was clipped by 5 bases and J by 9 bases; unmatched bases: 12. This CDR3 contains 17 residues. From germline, CDR1 is SNHLY and CDR2 FYNNEI. CDR3 sequence (DNA): TGTGCCAGCAGTCCTAATTCCGGGACTAGCGGGGGGGGAGCCCAGTACTTC. It specifies CASSPNSGTSGGGAQYF. The variable domain in full, with the rest retrieved from reference TRBV2 and TRBJ2-5, is EPEVTQTPSHQVTQMGQEVILRCVPISNHLYFYWYRQILGQKVEFLVSFYNNEISEKSEIFDDQFSVERPDGSNFTLKIRSTKLEDSAMYFCASSPNSGTSGGGAQYFGPGTRLLVL.

The V gene is TRBV11-2, the J gene TRBJ1-5; D gene uncertain. CDR1 and CDR2 from the germline V gene are SGHAT and FQNNGV. The CDR3 runs to 17 residues. With 0 bases removed from V and 4 bases from J, the gap between germline ends came to 16 bases. The CDR3, as DNA: TGTGCCAGCAGCTTAGATCCCCAGGCAGCCATTAATCAGCCCCAGCATTTT. Protein: CASSLDPQAAINQPQHF.

The V gene is TRBV4-3, the J gene TRBJ2-2; 12 bases agree with TRBD2. The CDR3 is 18 amino acids. From germline, CDR1 is LGHNA and CDR2 YSLEER. The V and J ends lost 5 bases and 4 bases, in that order; junction bases with no gene match: 11. The CDR3 sequence is CASSTGLAGREGTGELFF. CDR3 nucleotides: TGCGCCAGCAGCACCGGACTAGCGGGACGAGAGGGCACCGGGGAGCTGTTTTTT.

V gene TRBV29-1 combines with J gene TRBJ1-5, with TRBD1 matching 8 bases. The germline CDR1 and CDR2 sequences are SQVTM and ANQGSEA. V lost 3 bases and J lost 4; bases outside the gene matches: 2. The CDR3 consists of 13 residues. The CDR3 here is CSVDRGPNQPQHF. In DNA form, the CDR3 reads TGCAGCGTTGACAGGGGGCCAAATCAGCCCCAGCATTTT.